The 13 T cell receptor beta chains given below trace back to one sample, sequenced in a study of cytomegalovirus exposure and HLA in healthy donors. PCR was performed using 60 Vbeta and 13 Jbeta primers. The data were produced by immunoSEQ multiplex PCR, yet TCRdb's version contains in-frame clones alone and is incomplete. The repertoire holds roughly 130,000 clones, with 75% to 90% as singletons. The sequenced sample was PBMCs. The receptors come from a male donor in good health and CMV-seronegative.

The V gene is TRBV2, the J gene TRBJ2-7, with 9 bases matching TRBD1. V dropped 6 bases and J dropped 7; count of bases not matched to a gene: 10. Germline loops: CDR1 SNHLY, CDR2 FYNNEI. This CDR3 is built from 14 residues. The CDR3, as DNA: TGTGCCAGCAGACACCGGGACAGGGTTTATGAGCAGTACTTC. It yields the protein CASRHRDRVYEQYF.

The chain links TRBV6-6 to TRBJ2-5, with TRBD2 matching over 8 bases. The closer fit of TRBJ2-7 to the DNA end suggests the J call may be wrong. Germline V gene lookup returns CDR1 MNHNY and CDR2 SVGAGI (reference sequence). The CDR3 consists of 15 residues. The CDR3 loop reads CASSPLPGGPSEQYF. The CDR3 DNA is TGTGCCAGCAGTCCCCTTCCGGGGGGGCCCAGCGAGCAGTACTTC.

This chain's CDR3 is CASSRRTVRPNEKLFF. Here the CDR3 DNA reads TGTGCCAGCTCACGACGGACAGTGCGCCCTAATGAAAAACTGTTTTTT. V gene TRBV18 combines with J gene TRBJ1-4, with D perhaps TRBD1 (6 bases). Germline V CDR1 and CDR2: KGHSH, LQKENI. Trimming took 4 bases from V and 3 from J, leaving 15 bases between them. The CDR3 covers 16 residues.

The gene calls are TRBV5-1 and TRBJ2-5; weak D call: TRBD2 (6 bases). Near its end, the DNA agrees better with TRBJ2-7, so the J call may be wrong. The CDR3 spans 15 residues. Germline-derived CDR1 and CDR2 are SGHRS and YFSETQ. The CDR3 DNA sequence: TGCGCCAGCAGCGAAGGGAGGCAGGGATTGTACGAGCAGTACTTC. Translation gives CASSEGRQGLYEQYF.

The CDR3 region is CASSPLRDREFECEKLFF. CDR3 DNA: TGTGCCAGCTCACCCCTAAGGGACAGGGAGTTCGAGTGTGAAAAACTGTTTTTT. The rearrangement joins TRBV18 to TRBJ1-4; 9 bases align to TRBD1. V dropped 3 bases and J dropped 7; count of bases not matched to a gene: 15. Germline CDR1 KGHSH, CDR2 LQKENI. There are 18 residues in the CDR3.

The chain uses TRBV4-1 and TRBJ2-1; D is undetermined. CDR3 size: 15 residues. Germline CDR1 is MGHRA and CDR2 is YSYEKL. Trimming left V 1 base short and J 0 bases short, with 7 bases between. CDR3 bases: TGCGCCAGCAGCCAAGGAGTTCTCTCCTACAATGAGCAGTTCTTC. Residues: CASSQGVLSYNEQFF.

The chain carries TRBV28 and TRBJ2-3; D is undetermined. Germline CDR1 MDHEN, CDR2 SYDVKM. The V end lost 3 bases, the J end lost 6 bases, and 4 bases lay between the germline ends. The CDR3 length is 11 residues. The CDR3 sequence: CASSFVDTQYF. The CDR3 DNA sequence: TGTGCCAGCAGTTTCGTCGATACGCAGTATTTT.

The rearrangement links TRBV4-2 to TRBJ2-5; 8 positions agree with TRBD2. Germline trimming cut 0 bases from V and 3 bases from J; bases unmatched to any gene: 6. The CDR3 runs 16 residues. Germline V gene data show CDR1 as LGHNA and CDR2 as YNFKEQ. The CDR3 nucleotides are TGTGCCAGCAGCCAAGATCGGGGTAGCGGGGAAGAGACCCAGTACTTC. Its translation is CASSQDRGSGEETQYF.

The chain combines TRBV10-2 with TRBJ1-2, with D unresolved. The germline gives CDR1 WSHSY, CDR2 SAAADI. The V end lost 4 bases, the J end lost 5 bases, and 17 bases lay between the germline ends. The CDR3 covers 15 residues. This CDR3 reads CASSANQRFGYGYTF. CDR3 nucleotide sequence: TGCGCCAGCAGTGCTAATCAAAGGTTCGGGTATGGCTACACCTTC.

The rearrangement uses TRBV30 and TRBJ1-1; weak D call: TRBD1 (6 bases). V gave up 7 bases and J gave up 2 bases, with 11 bases separating them. Germline CDR1 GTSNPN, CDR2 SVGIG (reference sequence). CDR3 length: 12 amino acids. The CDR3 DNA reads as TGTGCCTTAAGGGGGGGCAACACTGAAGCTTTCTTT. Encoded protein: CALRGGNTEAFF.

This chain uses TRBV6-5 with TRBJ2-7; TRBD1 might be the D (6 bases). Germline loops: CDR1 MNHEY, CDR2 SVGAGI. The CDR3 length is 16 residues. Trimming cost V 2 bases and J 4 bases, with 18 bases left between them. As DNA, the CDR3 is TGTGCCAGCAGTTACGGTGTACAGGGCCTTTCATACGAGCAGTACTTC. Amino acids: CASSYGVQGLSYEQYF.

There are a few counts of this clone. This chain joins TRBV25-1 and TRBJ2-5, with D possibly being TRBD1 (5 bases). Germline V gives CDR1 MGHDK, CDR2 SYGVNS. The CDR3 has 17 residues. The V end lost 1 base, the J end lost 1 base, and 16 bases lay between the germline ends. CDR3 DNA: TGTGCCAGCAGTGAATCTGGGGCCCCGCTTGGCCAAGAGACCCAGTACTTC. This sequence encodes CASSESGAPLGQETQYF.

V and J are TRBV19 and TRBJ2-1; TRBD1 matches at 10 bases. Trimming removed 5 bases from V and 4 bases from J; junction bases left unmatched: 8. The CDR3 length is 16 residues. Germline loops: CDR1 LNHDA, CDR2 SQIVND (reference sequence). The CDR3 is CASSLGRTGGYNEQFF. As DNA, the CDR3 is TGTGCCAGTAGTCTTGGCAGGACAGGGGGGTACAATGAGCAGTTCTTC.